This T cell receptor beta chain was captured in a study of CD8 T cells in ankylosing spondylitis. Findings and caveats of the study: Clones linked with disease were CD8+ and fairly uncommon in the peripheral blood.

Each CDR3 protein is one row after TCRdb ran MiXCR on the 5' RACE reads. Of some 250,000 distinct CDR3 sequences listed, 7.5% to 9% are singletons. This clonotype has ten or more counts. Its specificity is not known. The V and J ends lost 3 bases and 6 bases respectively, with 15 bases between them. The CDR3 has 15 amino acids. Germline loops: CDR1 ENHRY, CDR2 SYGVKD. Specimen: blood, either unsorted or a sorted T cell fraction (not recorded which). The receptor was isolated from a male donor with ankylosing spondylitis or in good health (not recorded which). The gene calls are TRBV10-3 and TRBJ1-5, with D possibly TRBD1 on 5 matching bases. The CDR3 coding sequence is TGTGCCATCAGTGACGAGACAAGCGGGGGTCAGCCCCAGCATTTT. Its protein product is CAISDETSGGQPQHF.